This record looks at one T cell receptor (beta chain) sequence and its context. What it recognizes is unknown. The V gene lost 5 bases and the J gene lost 3 bases, with 5 bases spanning the gap. The CDR3 has 11 amino acids. The data originate from a study of sequential checkpoint blockade in melanoma. Background on the study: DNA from 85 to 95 pretreatment tumor samples underwent TCRβ immunosequencing. About two dozen patients had tumor biopsies before treatment and at week 13.

Study-level results: PD-L1 staining and CD8+ counts, not mutational load, tracked tumor T-cell clonality.

The assay was immunoSEQ multiplex PCR, and TCRdb's table has in-frame clones only and misses some. The table records about 2,500 clones, about 15% of them present only once. The sample's treatment: randomized to nivolumab then ipilimumab (arm A) or the reverse (arm B). Patients had received no earlier DNA-damaging chemotherapy. The input for sequencing was tumor tissue (inferred from file names), taken from a patient given nivolumab and ipilimumab in sequence. The chain uses TRBV6-7 and TRBJ2-7; D unclear. TRBV6-7 counts as an open reading frame of uncertain function. The TCR comes from a human donor with melanoma. This CDR3 is CASSNYYEQYF. The DNA of the CDR3 is TGTGCCAGCAGTAACTACTACGAGCAGTACTTC.